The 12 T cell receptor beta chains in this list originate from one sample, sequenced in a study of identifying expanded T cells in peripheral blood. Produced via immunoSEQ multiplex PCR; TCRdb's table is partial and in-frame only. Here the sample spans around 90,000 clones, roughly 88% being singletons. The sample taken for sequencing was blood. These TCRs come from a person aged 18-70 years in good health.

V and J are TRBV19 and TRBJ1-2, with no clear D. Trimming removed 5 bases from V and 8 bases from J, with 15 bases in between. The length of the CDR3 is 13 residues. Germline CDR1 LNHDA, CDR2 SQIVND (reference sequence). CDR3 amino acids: CASSPLTPRGYTF. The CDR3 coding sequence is TGTGCCAGTAGTCCCCTTACCCCCAGAGGCTACACCTTC.

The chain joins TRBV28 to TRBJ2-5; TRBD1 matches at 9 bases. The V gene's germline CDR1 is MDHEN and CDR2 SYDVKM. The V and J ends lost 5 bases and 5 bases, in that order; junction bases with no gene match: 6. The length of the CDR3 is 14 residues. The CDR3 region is CASSATGGAETQYF. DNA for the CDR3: TGTGCCAGCAGTGCCACAGGGGGCGCGGAGACCCAGTACTTC.

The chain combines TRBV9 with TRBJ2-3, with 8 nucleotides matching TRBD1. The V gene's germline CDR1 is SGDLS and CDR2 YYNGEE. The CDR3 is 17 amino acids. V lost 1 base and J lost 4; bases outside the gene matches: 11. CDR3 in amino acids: CASSVLDRGYAADTQYF. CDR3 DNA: TGTGCCAGCAGCGTACTTGACAGGGGATATGCAGCAGATACGCAGTATTTT.

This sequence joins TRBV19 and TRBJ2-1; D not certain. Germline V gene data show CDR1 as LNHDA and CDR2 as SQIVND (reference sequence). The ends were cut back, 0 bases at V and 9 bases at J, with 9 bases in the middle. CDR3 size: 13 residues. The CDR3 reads CASSIDAESEQFF. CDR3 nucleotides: TGTGCCAGTAGTATAGATGCTGAATCTGAGCAGTTCTTC.

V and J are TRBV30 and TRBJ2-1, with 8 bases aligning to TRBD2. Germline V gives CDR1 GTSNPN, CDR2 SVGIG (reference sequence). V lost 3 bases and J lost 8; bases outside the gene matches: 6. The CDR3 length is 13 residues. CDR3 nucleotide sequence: TGTGCCTGGAGACTAGTCGGGGGGGATGAGCAGTTCTTC. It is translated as CAWRLVGGDEQFF.

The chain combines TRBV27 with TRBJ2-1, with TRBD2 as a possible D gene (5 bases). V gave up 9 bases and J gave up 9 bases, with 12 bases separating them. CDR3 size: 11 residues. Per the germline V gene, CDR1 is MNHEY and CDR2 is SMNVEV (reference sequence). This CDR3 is CASTGSGEQFF. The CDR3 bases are TGTGCCAGTACGGGGTCGGGTGAGCAGTTCTTC.

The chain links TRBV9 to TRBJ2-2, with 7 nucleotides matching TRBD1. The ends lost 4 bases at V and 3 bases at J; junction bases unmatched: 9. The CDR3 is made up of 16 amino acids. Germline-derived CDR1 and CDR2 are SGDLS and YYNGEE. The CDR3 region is CASSPPTGWDTGELFF. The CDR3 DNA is TGTGCCAGCAGCCCACCGACAGGGTGGGACACCGGGGAGCTGTTTTTT.

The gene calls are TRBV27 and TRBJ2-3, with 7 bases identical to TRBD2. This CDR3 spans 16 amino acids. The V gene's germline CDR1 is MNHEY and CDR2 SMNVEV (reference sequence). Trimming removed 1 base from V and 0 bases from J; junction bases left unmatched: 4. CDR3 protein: CASSLWGGSSTDTQYF. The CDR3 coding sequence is TGTGCCAGCAGTTTATGGGGCGGGAGTAGCACAGATACGCAGTATTTT.

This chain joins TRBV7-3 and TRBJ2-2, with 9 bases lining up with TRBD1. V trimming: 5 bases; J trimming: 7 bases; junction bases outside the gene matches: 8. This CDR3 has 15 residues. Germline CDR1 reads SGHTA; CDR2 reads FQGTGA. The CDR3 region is CASSPGTGSNGELFF. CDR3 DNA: TGTGCCAGCAGCCCCGGGACAGGGAGCAACGGGGAGCTGTTTTTT.

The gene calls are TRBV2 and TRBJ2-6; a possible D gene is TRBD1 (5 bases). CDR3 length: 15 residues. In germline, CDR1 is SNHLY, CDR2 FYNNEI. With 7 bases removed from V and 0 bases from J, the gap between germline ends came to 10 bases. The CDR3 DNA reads TGTGCCAGCAAACAGGACCGCTCTGGGGCCAACGTCCTGACTTTC. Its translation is CASKQDRSGANVLTF.

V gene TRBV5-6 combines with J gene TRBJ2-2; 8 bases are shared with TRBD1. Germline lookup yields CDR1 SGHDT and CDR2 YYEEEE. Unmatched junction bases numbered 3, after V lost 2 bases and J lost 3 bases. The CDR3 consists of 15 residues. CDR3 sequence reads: CASSFQGADTGELFF. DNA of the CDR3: TGTGCCAGCAGCTTCCAGGGGGCAGACACCGGGGAGCTGTTTTTT.

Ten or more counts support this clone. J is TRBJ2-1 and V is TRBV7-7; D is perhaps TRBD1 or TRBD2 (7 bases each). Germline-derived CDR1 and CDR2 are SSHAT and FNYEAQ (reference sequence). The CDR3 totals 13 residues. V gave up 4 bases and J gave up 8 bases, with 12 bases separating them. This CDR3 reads CASSSGGGDEQFF. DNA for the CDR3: TGTGCCAGCAGCTCAGGGGGAGGGGATGAGCAGTTCTTC.